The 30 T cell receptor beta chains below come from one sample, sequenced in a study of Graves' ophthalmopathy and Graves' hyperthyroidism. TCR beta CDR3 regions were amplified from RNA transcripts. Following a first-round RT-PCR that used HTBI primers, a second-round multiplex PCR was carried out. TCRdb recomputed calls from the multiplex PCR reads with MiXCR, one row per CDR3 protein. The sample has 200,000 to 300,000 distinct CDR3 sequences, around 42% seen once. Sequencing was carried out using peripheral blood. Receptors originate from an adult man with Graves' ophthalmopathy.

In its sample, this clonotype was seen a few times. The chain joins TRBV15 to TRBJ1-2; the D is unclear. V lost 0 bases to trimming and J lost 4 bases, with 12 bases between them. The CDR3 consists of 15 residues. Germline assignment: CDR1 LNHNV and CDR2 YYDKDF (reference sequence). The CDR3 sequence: CATSRETPAGYGYTF. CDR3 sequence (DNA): TGTGCCACCAGCAGAGAAACACCTGCCGGCTATGGCTACACCTTC.

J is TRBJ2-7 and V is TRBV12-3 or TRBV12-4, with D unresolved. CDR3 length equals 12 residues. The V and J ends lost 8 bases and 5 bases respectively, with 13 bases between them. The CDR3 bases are TGTGCCAGCTCGAGTCAAAGGCACGAGCAGTACTTC. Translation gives CASSSQRHEQYF.

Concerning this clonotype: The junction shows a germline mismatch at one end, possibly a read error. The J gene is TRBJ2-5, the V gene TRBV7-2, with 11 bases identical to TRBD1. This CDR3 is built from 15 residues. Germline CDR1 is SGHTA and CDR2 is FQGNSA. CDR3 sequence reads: CASTGRTGGRETQYF. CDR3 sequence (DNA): TGCGCCAGCACCGGGAGGACAGGGGGCCGAGAGACCCAGTACTTC.

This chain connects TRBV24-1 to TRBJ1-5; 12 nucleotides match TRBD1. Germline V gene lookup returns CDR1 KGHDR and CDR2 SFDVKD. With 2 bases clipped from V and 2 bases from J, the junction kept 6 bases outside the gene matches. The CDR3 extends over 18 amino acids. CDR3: CATSDSGQGARGNQPQHF. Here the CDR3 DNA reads TGTGCCACCAGTGATTCGGGACAGGGGGCCAGGGGCAATCAGCCCCAGCATTTT.

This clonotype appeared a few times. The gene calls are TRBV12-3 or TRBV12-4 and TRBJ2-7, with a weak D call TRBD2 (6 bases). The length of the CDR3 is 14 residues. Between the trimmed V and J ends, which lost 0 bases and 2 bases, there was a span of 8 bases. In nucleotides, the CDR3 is TGTGCCAGCAGTTTAGCACTAGCAGCCTACGAGCAGTACTTC. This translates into CASSLALAAYEQYF.

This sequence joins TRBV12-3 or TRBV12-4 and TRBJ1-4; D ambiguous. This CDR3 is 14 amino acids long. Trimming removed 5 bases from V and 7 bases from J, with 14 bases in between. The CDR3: CASSPNPSSEKLFF. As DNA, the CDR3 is TGTGCCAGCAGTCCCAACCCTAGTAGTGAAAAACTGTTTTTT.

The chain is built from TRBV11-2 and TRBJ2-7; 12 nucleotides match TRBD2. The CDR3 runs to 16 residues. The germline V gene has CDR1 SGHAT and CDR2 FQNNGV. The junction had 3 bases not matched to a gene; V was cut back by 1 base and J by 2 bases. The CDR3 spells CASSLVASGRAYEQYF. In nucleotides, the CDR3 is TGTGCCAGCAGCTTAGTGGCTAGCGGGAGGGCCTACGAGCAGTACTTC. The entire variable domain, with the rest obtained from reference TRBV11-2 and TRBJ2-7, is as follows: EAGVAQSPRYKIIEKRQSVAFWCNPISGHATLYWYQQILGQGPKLLIQFQNNGVVDDSQLPKDRFSAERLKGVDSTLKIQPAKLEDSAVYLCASSLVASGRAYEQYFGPGTRLTVT.

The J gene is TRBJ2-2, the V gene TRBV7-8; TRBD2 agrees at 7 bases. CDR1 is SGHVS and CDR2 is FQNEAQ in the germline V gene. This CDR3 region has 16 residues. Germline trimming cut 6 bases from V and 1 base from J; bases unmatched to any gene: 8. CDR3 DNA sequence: TGTGCCAGCAGAGTCACTAGCGACCGGAACACCGGGGAGCTGTTTTTT. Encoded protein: CASRVTSDRNTGELFF.

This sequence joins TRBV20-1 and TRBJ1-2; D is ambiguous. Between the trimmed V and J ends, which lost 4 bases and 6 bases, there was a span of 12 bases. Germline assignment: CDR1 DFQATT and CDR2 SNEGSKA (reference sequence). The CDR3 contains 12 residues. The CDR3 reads CSATKEVHGYTF. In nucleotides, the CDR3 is TGCAGTGCTACCAAGGAGGTGCATGGCTACACCTTC.

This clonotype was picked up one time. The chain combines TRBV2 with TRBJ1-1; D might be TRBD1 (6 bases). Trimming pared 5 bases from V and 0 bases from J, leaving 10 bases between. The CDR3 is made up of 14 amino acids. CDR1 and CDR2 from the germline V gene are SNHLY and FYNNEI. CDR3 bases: TGTGCCAGCAGTAGGGGGTTGATGAACACTGAAGCTTTCTTT. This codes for CASSRGLMNTEAFF.

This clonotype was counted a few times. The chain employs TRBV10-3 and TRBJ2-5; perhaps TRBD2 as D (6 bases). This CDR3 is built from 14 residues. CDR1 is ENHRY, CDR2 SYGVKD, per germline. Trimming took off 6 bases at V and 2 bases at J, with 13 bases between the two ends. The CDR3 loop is CAIREGMGQETQYF. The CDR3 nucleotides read TGTGCCATCAGGGAGGGAATGGGTCAAGAGACCCAGTACTTC.

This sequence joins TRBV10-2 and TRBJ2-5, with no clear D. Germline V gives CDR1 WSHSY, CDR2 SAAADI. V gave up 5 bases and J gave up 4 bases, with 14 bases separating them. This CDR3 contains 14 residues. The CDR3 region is CASSRQVLLETQYF. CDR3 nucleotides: TGCGCCAGCAGTCGCCAAGTGTTGTTAGAGACCCAGTACTTC.

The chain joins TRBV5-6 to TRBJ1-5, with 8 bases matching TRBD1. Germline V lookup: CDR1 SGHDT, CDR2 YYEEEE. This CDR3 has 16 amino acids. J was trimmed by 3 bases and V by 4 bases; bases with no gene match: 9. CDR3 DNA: TGTGCCAGCAGCAGCGGACAGGGCCACAACAATCAGCCCCAGCATTTT. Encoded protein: CASSSGQGHNNQPQHF.

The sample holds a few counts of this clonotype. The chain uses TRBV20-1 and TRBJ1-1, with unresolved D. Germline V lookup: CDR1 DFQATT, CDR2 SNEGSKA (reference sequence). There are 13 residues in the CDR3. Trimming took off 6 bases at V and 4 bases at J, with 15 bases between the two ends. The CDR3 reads CSALDAPGTEAFF. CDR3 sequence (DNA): TGCAGTGCGCTCGACGCGCCCGGCACTGAAGCTTTCTTT.

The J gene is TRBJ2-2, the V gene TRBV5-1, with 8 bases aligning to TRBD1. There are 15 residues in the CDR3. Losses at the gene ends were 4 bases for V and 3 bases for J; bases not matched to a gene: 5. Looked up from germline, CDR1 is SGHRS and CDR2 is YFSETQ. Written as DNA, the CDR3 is TGCGCCAGCAGCCCAGGGGGCTCGGACACCGGGGAGCTGTTTTTT. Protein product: CASSPGGSDTGELFF.

CDR3 DNA sequence: TGCAGCGTTGGTGGGGGCGGGAGTAAAGGCAACGAGCAGTACTTC. It specifies CSVGGGGSKGNEQYF. The chain employs TRBV29-1 and TRBJ2-7; D is possibly TRBD2 (7 bases). Germline CDR1 SQVTM, CDR2 ANQGSEA. With 4 bases removed from V and 5 bases from J, the gap between germline ends came to 21 bases. This CDR3 has 15 amino acids.

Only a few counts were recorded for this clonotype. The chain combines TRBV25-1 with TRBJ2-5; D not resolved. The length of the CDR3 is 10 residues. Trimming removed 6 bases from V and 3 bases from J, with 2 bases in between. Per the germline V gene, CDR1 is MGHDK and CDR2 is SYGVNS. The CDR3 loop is CASRKETQYF. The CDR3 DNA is TGTGCCAGCAGGAAAGAGACCCAGTACTTC.

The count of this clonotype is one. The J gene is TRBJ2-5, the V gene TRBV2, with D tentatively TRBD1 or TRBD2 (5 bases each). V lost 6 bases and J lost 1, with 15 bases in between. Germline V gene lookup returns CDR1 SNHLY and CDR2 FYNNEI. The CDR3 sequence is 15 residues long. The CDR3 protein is CASSSGGGIQETQYF. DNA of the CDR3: TGTGCCAGCAGCAGTGGTGGGGGTATCCAAGAGACCCAGTACTTC.

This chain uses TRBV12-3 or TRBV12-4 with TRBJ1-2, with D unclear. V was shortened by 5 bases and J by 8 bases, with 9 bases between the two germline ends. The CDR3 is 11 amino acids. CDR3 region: CASSAAGGYTF. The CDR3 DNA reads TGTGCCAGCAGTGCCGCGGGGGGCTACACCTTC.

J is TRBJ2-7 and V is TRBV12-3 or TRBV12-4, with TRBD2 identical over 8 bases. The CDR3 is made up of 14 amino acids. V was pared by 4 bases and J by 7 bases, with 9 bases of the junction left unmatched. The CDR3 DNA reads TGTGCCAGCAGTTCTCGGGAGGGCCAAGAAGAGCAGTACTTC. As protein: CASSSREGQEEQYF.

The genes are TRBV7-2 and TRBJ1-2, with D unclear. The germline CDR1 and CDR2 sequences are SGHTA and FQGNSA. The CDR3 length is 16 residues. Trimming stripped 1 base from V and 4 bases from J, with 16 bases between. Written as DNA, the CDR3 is TGTGCCAGCAGCTTAGGCAGTAGTCGGGCTTCCTATGGCTACACCTTC. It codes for CASSLGSSRASYGYTF.

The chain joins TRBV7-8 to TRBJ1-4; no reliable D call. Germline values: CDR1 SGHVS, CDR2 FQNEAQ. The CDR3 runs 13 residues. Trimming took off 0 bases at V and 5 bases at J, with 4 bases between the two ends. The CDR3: CASSLAQNEKLFF. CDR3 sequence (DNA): TGTGCCAGCAGCTTAGCGCAGAATGAAAAACTGTTTTTT.

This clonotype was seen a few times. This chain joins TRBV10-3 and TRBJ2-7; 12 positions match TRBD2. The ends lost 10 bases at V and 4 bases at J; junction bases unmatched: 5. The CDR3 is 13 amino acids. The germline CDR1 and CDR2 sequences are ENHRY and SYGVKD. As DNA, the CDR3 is TGTGCCACCAAACTAGCGGGGGGATACGAGCAGTACTTC. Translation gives CATKLAGGYEQYF.

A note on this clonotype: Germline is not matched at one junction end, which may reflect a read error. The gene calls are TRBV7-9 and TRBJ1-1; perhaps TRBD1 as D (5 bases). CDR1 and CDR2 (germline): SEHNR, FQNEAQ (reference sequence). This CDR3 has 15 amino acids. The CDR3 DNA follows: TGCGCCAGCAGCCAAGGGGTCTCGAGACGAATGGAAGCTTTCTTT. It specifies CASSQGVSRRMEAFF. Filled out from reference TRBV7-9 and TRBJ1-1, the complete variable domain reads DTGVSQNPRHKITKRGQNVTFRCDPISEHNRLYWYRQTLGQGPEFLTYFQNEAQLEKSRLLSDRFSAERPKGSFSTLEIQRTEQGDSAMYLCASSQGVSRRMEAFFGQGTRLTVV.

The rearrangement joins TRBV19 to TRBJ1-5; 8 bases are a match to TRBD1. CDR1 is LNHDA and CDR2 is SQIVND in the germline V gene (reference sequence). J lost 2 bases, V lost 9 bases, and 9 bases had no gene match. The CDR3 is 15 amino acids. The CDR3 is CASGQGALGNQPQHF. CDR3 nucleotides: TGTGCCAGCGGGCAGGGGGCTTTGGGCAATCAGCCCCAGCATTTT. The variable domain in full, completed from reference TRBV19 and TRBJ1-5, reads DGGITQSPKYLFRKEGQNVTLSCEQNLNHDAMYWYRQDPGQGLRLIYYSQIVNDFQKGDIAEGYSVSREKKESFPLTVTSAQKNPTAFYLCASGQGALGNQPQHFGDGTRLSIL.

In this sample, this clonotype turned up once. CDR3 protein: CASSSTSGGPQETQYF. The DNA for the CDR3 is TGTGCCAGCAGCTCGACTAGCGGGGGGCCCCAAGAGACCCAGTACTTC. The chain employs TRBV7-9 and TRBJ2-5, with 13 nucleotides matching TRBD2. The J segment lost 1 base and the V segment lost 4 bases, leaving 3 bases of the junction unmatched. The CDR3 contains 16 residues. Germline V gene sequence: CDR1 SEHNR, CDR2 FQNEAQ (reference sequence).

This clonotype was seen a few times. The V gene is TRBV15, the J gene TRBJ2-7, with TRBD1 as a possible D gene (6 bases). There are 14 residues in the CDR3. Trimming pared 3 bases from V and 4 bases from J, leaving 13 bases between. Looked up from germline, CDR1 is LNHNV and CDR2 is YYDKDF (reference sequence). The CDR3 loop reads CATSRGHGGYEQYF. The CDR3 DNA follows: TGTGCCACCAGCAGGGGACATGGGGGATACGAGCAGTACTTC.

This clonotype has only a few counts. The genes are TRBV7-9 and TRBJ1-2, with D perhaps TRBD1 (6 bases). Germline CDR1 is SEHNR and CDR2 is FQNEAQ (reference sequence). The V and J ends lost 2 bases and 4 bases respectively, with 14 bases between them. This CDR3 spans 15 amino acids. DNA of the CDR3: TGTGCCAGCAGCTTAAACAGGGAGAAGAGCTATGGCTACACCTTC. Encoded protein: CASSLNREKSYGYTF.

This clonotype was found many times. DNA for the CDR3: TGTGCCAGCAGCGTAGGAACAGGGTGGTATGGCTACACCTTC. Its translation: CASSVGTGWYGYTF. This chain links TRBV9 with TRBJ1-2; possibly TRBD1 for D (6 bases). The length of the CDR3 is 14 residues. V lost 0 bases to trimming and J lost 5 bases, with 11 bases between them. The V gene's germline CDR1 is SGDLS and CDR2 YYNGEE. The whole variable domain, filled in from reference TRBV9 and TRBJ1-2, reads DSGVTQTPKHLITATGQRVTLRCSPRSGDLSVYWYQQSLDQGLQFLIQYYNGEERAKGNILERFSAQQFPDLHSELNLSSLELGDSALYFCASSVGTGWYGYTFGSGTRLTVV.

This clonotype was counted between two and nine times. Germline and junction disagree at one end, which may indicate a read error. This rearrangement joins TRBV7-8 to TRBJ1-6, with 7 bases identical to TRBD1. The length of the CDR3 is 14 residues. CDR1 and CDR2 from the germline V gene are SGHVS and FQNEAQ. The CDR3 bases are TGTACCAGCAGCTCGCCCCAGGGGGGTTCACCCCTCCACTTT. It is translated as CTSSSPQGGSPLHF.